One and the same sample provided the 29 T cell receptor beta chains below, sequenced in a study of blood T cell repertoires in COVID-19. Here immunoSEQ multiplex PCR was the method, and the copy in TCRdb shows in-frame clones only, minus some. Of around 42,000 clones in the sample, roughly 86% were seen once. The sequenced sample was peripheral blood. The receptor set was obtained from a man aged 65-85 years with acute or convalescent COVID-19.

The genes are TRBV18 and TRBJ1-1; tentative D call: TRBD1 (6 bases). V lost 3 bases and J 1 base, leaving 9 bases between the germline ends. The V gene's germline CDR1 is KGHSH and CDR2 LQKENI. This CDR3 has 14 amino acids. In DNA, the CDR3 is TGTGCCAGCTCACCCGGGGACACGAACACTGAAGCTTTCTTT. As protein: CASSPGDTNTEAFF.

The DNA for the CDR3 is TGTGCCAGCAGCTTAAACAGGGGAACCTACGAGCAGTACTTC. Protein sequence: CASSLNRGTYEQYF. The chain links TRBV7-2 to TRBJ2-7, with 7 bases aligning to TRBD1. Germline lookup yields CDR1 SGHTA and CDR2 FQGNSA. This CDR3 is 14 amino acids long. Unmatched junction bases numbered 3, after V lost 2 bases and J lost 2 bases.

This chain links TRBV15 with TRBJ2-7, with a weak D call TRBD1 (6 bases). Germline CDR1 and CDR2: LNHNV and YYDKDF (reference sequence). Trimming took off 0 bases at V and 7 bases at J, with 7 bases between the two ends. This CDR3 is 12 amino acids long. CDR3 residues: CATSRDQGEQYF. CDR3 sequence (DNA): TGTGCCACCAGCAGAGACCAGGGGGAGCAGTACTTC.

The chain is built from TRBV28 and TRBJ1-4; D possibly corresponds to TRBD1 (5 bases). V was clipped by 2 bases and J by 3 bases, with 10 bases between them. This CDR3 region has 15 residues. CDR1 and CDR2 from the germline V gene are MDHEN and SYDVKM. Here the CDR3 reads CASSLIDSPNEKLFF. DNA of the CDR3: TGTGCCAGCAGTTTAATAGACAGCCCTAATGAAAAACTGTTTTTT.

This clone was counted a single time. The V call is TRBV6-5, the J call TRBJ1-5; tentative D call: TRBD1 (6 bases). Germline values: CDR1 MNHEY, CDR2 SVGAGI. This CDR3 is built from 13 residues. V lost 5 bases to trimming and J lost 6 bases, with 11 bases between them. The CDR3 DNA reads as TGTGCCAGCAGTCCAACAGGGTCTCAGCCCCAGCATTTT. Translation: CASSPTGSQPQHF.

This chain uses TRBV6-2 or TRBV6-3 with TRBJ1-5; 11 bases fit TRBD1. Germline trimming cut 6 bases from V and 7 bases from J; bases unmatched to any gene: 8. The germline gives CDR1 MNHEY, CDR2 SVGEGT. There are 15 residues in the CDR3. CDR3 region: CASSPGQGAKQPQHF. The CDR3 coding sequence is TGTGCCAGCAGCCCCGGACAGGGGGCGAAACAGCCCCAGCATTTT.

The rearrangement joins TRBV6-5 to TRBJ2-7, with 8 bases fitting TRBD1. The CDR3 spans 15 residues. CDR1 and CDR2 (germline): MNHEY, SVGAGI. The trim removed 9 bases at V and 7 bases at J, leaving 17 bases unmatched. The CDR3 nucleotides are TGTGCCAGTTCTAACCCCGGGACAGGCCTGGGGGAGCAGTACTTC. This sequence encodes CASSNPGTGLGEQYF.

The chain carries TRBV7-2 and TRBJ2-3; 9 bases map to TRBD2. V shed 5 bases and J 1 base; nucleotides not matched to a gene: 4. Germline V gene sequence: CDR1 SGHTA, CDR2 FQGNSA. CDR3 length: 15 residues. CDR3 region: CASSPSGIRTDTQYF. In DNA, the CDR3 is TGTGCCAGCAGCCCTAGCGGGATACGCACAGATACGCAGTATTTT.

The V call is TRBV3-1 (or the pseudogene TRBV3-2), the J call TRBJ1-2; 10 bases are shared with TRBD1. V lost 4 bases, J lost 8 bases, and 10 bases stayed unmatched. Germline CDR1 LGHDT, CDR2 YNNKEL (reference sequence). There are 15 residues in the CDR3. The CDR3 spells CASSPGRDRGGGYTF. CDR3 nucleotides: TGTGCCAGCAGCCCGGGGCGGGACAGGGGTGGCGGCTACACCTTC.

This chain links TRBV5-1 with TRBJ1-1; 9 bases line up with TRBD1. This CDR3 is built from 14 residues. The trim removed 4 bases at V and 4 bases at J, leaving 5 bases unmatched. Germline-derived CDR1 and CDR2 are SGHRS and YFSETQ. As DNA, the CDR3 is TGCGCCAGCAGCGGAACGACAGGGGGCACTGAAGCTTTCTTT. It encodes CASSGTTGGTEAFF. Full variable domain (missing parts from reference TRBV5-1 and TRBJ1-1): KAGVTQTPRYLIKTRGQQVTLSCSPISGHRSVSWYQQTPGQGLQFLFEYFSETQRNKGNFPGRFSGRQFSNSRSEMNVSTLELGDSALYLCASSGTTGGTEAFFGQGTRLTVV.

The chain couples TRBV30 to TRBJ1-5; 9 bases are a match to TRBD1. After removal of 3 bases from V and 1 base from J, the junction contained 4 bases not matched to a gene. The CDR3 sequence is 15 residues long. Germline-derived CDR1 and CDR2 are GTSNPN and SVGIG (reference sequence). CDR3 nucleotides: TGTGCCTGGAGCCCGACAGGGGGAAGCAATCAGCCCCAGCATTTT. It translates to CAWSPTGGSNQPQHF. The full variable domain, in which reference TRBV30 and TRBJ1-5 provide the parts outside the CDR3, is SQTIHQWPATLVQPVGSPLSLECTVEGTSNPNLYWYRQAAGRGLQLLFYSVGIGQISSEVPQNLSASRPQDRQFILSSKKLLLSDSGFYLCAWSPTGGSNQPQHFGDGTRLSIL.

To note about this clone: The germline gene is not matched at one end of the junction; a read error may be the cause. The genes are TRBV11-2 and TRBJ2-7; D possibly corresponds to TRBD2 (5 bases). The CDR3 totals 15 residues. Per germline, CDR1 SGHAT and CDR2 FQNNGV. The CDR3, as DNA: TGCGCCAGCGGATTCTGGACGCAAGCGGTACACGAGCAGTACTTC. This gives the protein CASGFWTQAVHEQYF.

The chain has TRBV5-1 and TRBJ1-4; the D is unclear. The CDR3 loop spans 17 amino acids. Germline values: CDR1 SGHRS, CDR2 YFSETQ. V dropped 0 bases and J dropped 4 bases, with 16 bases sitting between them. This CDR3 is CASSLGGGGILNEKLFF. The CDR3 region has the DNA TGCGCCAGCAGCTTGGGCGGTGGCGGCATTCTTAATGAAAAACTGTTTTTT.

The sample holds a few counts of this clone. This chain joins TRBV7-9 and TRBJ1-1; D is unclear. Trimming cost V 5 bases and J 0 bases, with 7 bases left between them. The CDR3 is 13 residues long. CDR1 SEHNR and CDR2 FQNEAQ come from the germline V gene (reference sequence). CDR3 loop: CASSPPLNTEAFF. The DNA for the CDR3 is TGTGCCAGCAGCCCCCCTCTGAACACTGAAGCTTTCTTT.

This chain connects TRBV3-1 (or the pseudogene TRBV3-2) to TRBJ2-5, with D perhaps TRBD2 (6 bases). The V gene's germline CDR1 is LGHDT and CDR2 YNNKEL (reference sequence). The CDR3 consists of 12 residues. V lost 6 bases and J 7 bases, leaving 12 bases between the germline ends. CDR3 DNA: TGTGCCAGCAGGGAAGTGGGGGGGACCCAGTACTTC. Encoded protein: CASREVGGTQYF.

V and J are TRBV24-1 and TRBJ2-3; 7 bases map to TRBD1. Per germline, CDR1 KGHDR and CDR2 SFDVKD. The V gene end was trimmed by 5 bases and the J gene end by 5 bases; junction bases not matched to a gene: 9. CDR3 size: 15 residues. CDR3 nucleotide sequence: TGTGCCACCAGTGGGGGTAAGGGGGCCATAGATACGCAGTATTTT. It translates to CATSGGKGAIDTQYF.

CDR3 residues: CASSLTGQEDEKLFF. The CDR3 DNA sequence: TGCGCCAGCAGCTTGACCGGACAGGAGGATGAAAAACTGTTTTTT. This chain uses TRBV5-1 with TRBJ1-4; 7 bases line up with TRBD1. V shed 1 base, J shed 6 bases, and the junction held 6 bases outside the gene matches. From germline, CDR1 is SGHRS and CDR2 YFSETQ. The CDR3 consists of 15 residues.

The chain employs TRBV19 and TRBJ1-4, with TRBD1 matching over 9 bases. Trimming cost V 4 bases and J 5 bases; bases outside gene matches: 20. This CDR3 has 20 residues. Germline V lookup: CDR1 LNHDA, CDR2 SQIVND (reference sequence). This CDR3 reads CASSRDAHGTGYFKNEKLFF. The CDR3 DNA follows: TGTGCCAGTAGTAGGGACGCCCATGGGACAGGGTACTTCAAGAATGAAAAACTGTTTTTT.

The V and J genes are TRBV10-3 and TRBJ1-5, with TRBD1 matching 8 bases. J gave up 3 bases and V 3 bases, and 10 bases lay outside the gene matches. CDR1 is ENHRY and CDR2 is SYGVKD in the germline V gene. CDR3 size: 17 residues. The DNA of the CDR3 is TGTGCCATCAGTGATTCGCCGACAGGGGCCTACAATCAGCCCCAGCATTTT. Its translation is CAISDSPTGAYNQPQHF.

V and J are TRBV5-1 and TRBJ1-1, with 9 bases identical to TRBD1. Trimming removed 4 bases from V and 6 bases from J; junction bases left unmatched: 10. CDR1 is SGHRS, CDR2 YFSETQ, per germline. The CDR3 length is 15 residues. The chain's CDR3 is CASSPRPGQGSEAFF. DNA of the CDR3: TGCGCCAGCAGCCCTCGACCGGGACAGGGCTCTGAAGCTTTCTTT.

The chain is built from TRBV7-2 and TRBJ1-4; D unresolved. V lost 2 bases, J lost 0 bases, and 10 bases lay in between. The CDR3 is 16 amino acids. CDR1 is SGHTA and CDR2 is FQGNSA in the germline V gene. The CDR3 region has the DNA TGTGCCAGCAGCTTAAATGAGATGGCAACTAATGAAAAACTGTTTTTT. Its translation is CASSLNEMATNEKLFF.

The genes are TRBV2 and TRBJ2-7, with a weak D call TRBD2 (5 bases). The V gene's germline CDR1 is SNHLY and CDR2 FYNNEI. V was clipped by 8 bases and J by 8 bases, with 16 bases between them. The CDR3 spans 12 residues. The CDR3: CASLGGPLKQYF. CDR3 bases: TGTGCCAGCCTAGGCGGGCCCCTGAAGCAGTACTTC.

The V and J genes are TRBV7-2 and TRBJ1-1; the D is unclear. The V and J ends lost 5 bases and 5 bases respectively, with 15 bases between them. This CDR3 spans 14 amino acids. The germline CDR1 and CDR2 sequences are SGHTA and FQGNSA. The DNA for the CDR3 is TGTGCCAGCAGCCTTGATAGAAGAGGGACTGAAGCTTTCTTT. Residues: CASSLDRRGTEAFF.

The genes are TRBV5-1 and TRBJ1-1, with a possible D match to TRBD1 (5 bases). Trimming pared 3 bases from V and 2 bases from J, leaving 11 bases between. This CDR3 spans 14 amino acids. In germline, CDR1 is SGHRS, CDR2 YFSETQ. This CDR3 is CASSSRQINTEAFF. CDR3 sequence (DNA): TGCGCCAGCAGCTCGAGACAGATTAACACTGAAGCTTTCTTT.

The rearrangement uses TRBV14 and TRBJ1-2; D not resolved. The V and J ends lost 4 bases and 4 bases respectively, with 10 bases between them. In germline, CDR1 is SGHDN, CDR2 FVKESK. CDR3 length equals 13 residues. As DNA, the CDR3 is TGTGCCAGCAGCCTCAGTGATATCTATGGCTACACCTTC. Protein sequence: CASSLSDIYGYTF.

The chain couples TRBV14 to TRBJ2-1, with 9 bases lining up with TRBD2. The germline V gene encodes CDR1 SGHDN and CDR2 FVKESK. The CDR3 has 15 residues. Trimming removed 4 bases from V and 4 bases from J; junction bases left unmatched: 5. The CDR3 bases are TGTGCCAGCAGCCGCGTAGCGGGGGATTACAATGAGCAGTTCTTC. Its translation is CASSRVAGDYNEQFF. Full variable domain (outside the CDR3, taken from reference TRBV14 and TRBJ2-1): EAGVTQFPSHSVIEKGQTVTLRCDPISGHDNLYWYRRVMGKEIKFLLHFVKESKQDESGMPNNRFLAERTGGTYSTLKVQPAELEDSGVYFCASSRVAGDYNEQFFGPGTRLTVL.

The chain links TRBV28 to TRBJ1-1; 7 positions match TRBD1. The trim removed 7 bases at V and 2 bases at J, leaving 13 bases unmatched. The CDR3 sequence is 16 residues long. The V gene's germline CDR1 is MDHEN and CDR2 SYDVKM. The CDR3 sequence: CASNPGTVGGNTEAFF. The CDR3 DNA reads as TGTGCCAGCAACCCAGGGACAGTTGGGGGAAACACTGAAGCTTTCTTT.

The genes are TRBV6-4 and TRBJ2-2; 9 bases align to TRBD1. The V segment lost 0 bases and the J segment 6 bases; nucleotides outside the gene matches: 5. This CDR3 region has 16 residues. Looked up from germline, CDR1 is MRHNA and CDR2 is SNTAGT. CDR3 sequence: CASSDSYRGLAGELFF. Here the CDR3 DNA reads TGTGCCAGCAGTGACTCCTACAGGGGGCTCGCCGGGGAGCTGTTTTTT.

The J gene is TRBJ2-2, the V gene TRBV7-2; 8 positions agree with TRBD2. The V gene end was trimmed by 6 bases and the J gene end by 3 bases; junction bases not matched to a gene: 3. The CDR3 is 14 amino acids. From germline, CDR1 is SGHTA and CDR2 FQGNSA. The CDR3 DNA reads as TGTGCCAGCAGTAGCGGGGTTTACACCGGGGAGCTGTTTTTT. It specifies CASSSGVYTGELFF.